What follows are 27 T cell receptor beta chains derived from one specimen sequenced in a study of identical twins. TCRdb fed the 5' RACE reads into MiXCR, producing one record per CDR3 protein. The sample holds around 650,000 distinct CDR3 sequences; less than 9% are singletons and the top ten take 1.6%. These data also formed part of another study, on yellow fever vaccine responses in identical twins.

Sequenced input: PBMCs. The origin of the receptors is a woman under 30 in good health.

Only a few counts were recorded for this clonotype. The chain links TRBV6-4 to TRBJ2-3, with 8 bases matching TRBD2. V lost 3 bases, J lost 2 bases, and 1 base stayed unmatched. This CDR3 has 14 amino acids. The germline CDR1 and CDR2 sequences are MRHNA and SNTAGT. The DNA of the CDR3 is TGTGCCAGCAGTGAGACTAGCGACACAGATACGCAGTATTTT. The encoded protein is CASSETSDTDTQYF.

This clonotype has at least ten counts. This rearrangement joins TRBV12-3 or TRBV12-4 to TRBJ2-2, with unresolved D. Trimming cost V 0 bases and J 0 bases, with 5 bases left between them. The CDR3 covers 15 residues. The CDR3 region is CASSLASPNTGELFF. The CDR3 bases are TGTGCCAGCAGTTTAGCCAGTCCGAACACCGGGGAGCTGTTTTTT.

There are a few counts of this clonotype. The J gene is TRBJ2-5, the V gene TRBV19; D is ambiguous. Trimming stripped 2 bases from V and 4 bases from J, with 8 bases between. Germline-derived CDR1 and CDR2 are LNHDA and SQIVND (reference sequence). The CDR3 sequence is 13 residues long. The CDR3 sequence: CASSILWGETQYF. The CDR3 DNA is TGTGCCAGTAGTATATTATGGGGAGAGACCCAGTACTTC. Full variable domain (remainder filled in from reference TRBV19 and TRBJ2-5): DGGITQSPKYLFRKEGQNVTLSCEQNLNHDAMYWYRQDPGQGLRLIYYSQIVNDFQKGDIAEGYSVSREKKESFPLTVTSAQKNPTAFYLCASSILWGETQYFGPGTRLLVL.

This clonotype was observed many times. The chain employs TRBV27 and TRBJ1-2; D is undetermined. The germline V and J ends were trimmed by 6 bases and 0 bases, with 8 bases remaining between them. This CDR3 spans 13 amino acids. CDR1 MNHEY and CDR2 SMNVEV come from the germline V gene (reference sequence). The CDR3 DNA is TGTGCCAGCAGGCTCACTTCTAACTATGGCTACACCTTC. Amino acid sequence: CASRLTSNYGYTF.

The V call is TRBV5-1, the J call TRBJ2-1; 8 bases agree with TRBD2. The CDR3 consists of 14 residues. Germline trimming cut 0 bases from V and 8 bases from J; bases unmatched to any gene: 4. The germline CDR1 and CDR2 sequences are SGHRS and YFSETQ. Here the CDR3 reads CASSLVSSGDEQFF. CDR3 sequence (DNA): TGCGCCAGCAGCTTGGTTAGTAGCGGGGATGAGCAGTTCTTC.

This clonotype was counted many times. V is TRBV28 and J is TRBJ1-3, with D uncertain. The CDR3 has 14 residues. Germline V gene data show CDR1 as MDHEN and CDR2 as SYDVKM. Trimming left V 3 bases short and J 0 bases short, with 6 bases between. The CDR3 DNA follows: TGTGCCAGCAGTTTGCCCATCTCTGGAAACACCATATATTTT. Its protein product is CASSLPISGNTIYF.

Only a few counts were recorded for this clonotype. The rearrangement uses TRBV9 and TRBJ2-5; the match to TRBD2 covers 9 bases. After removal of 3 bases from V and 3 bases from J, the junction contained 12 bases not matched to a gene. The CDR3 is 17 amino acids. Germline CDR1 SGDLS, CDR2 YYNGEE. CDR3 bases: TGTGCCAGCAGCGCCACTGGGGCTAGCGGGATTAAAGAGACCCAGTACTTC. Protein product: CASSATGASGIKETQYF.

This chain connects TRBV29-1 to TRBJ1-1; a weak D match, TRBD1 (5 bases). Trimming took off 2 bases at V and 3 bases at J, with 10 bases between the two ends. The CDR3 extends over 13 amino acids. Germline CDR1 and CDR2: SQVTM and ANQGSEA. CDR3 DNA: TGCAGCGTTGAATTACAGGTGTACACTGAAGCTTTCTTT. Its translation: CSVELQVYTEAFF.

The chain carries TRBV3-1 and TRBJ2-7, with D maybe TRBD2 (7 bases). V dropped 3 bases and J dropped 6 bases, with 15 bases sitting between them. Germline-derived CDR1 and CDR2 are LGHDT and YNNKEL (reference sequence). The CDR3 totals 14 residues. The CDR3 reads CASSQSGGRFEQYV. DNA of the CDR3: TGTGCCAGCAGCCAGTCGGGGGGCAGATTCGAGCAGTACGTC.

On this clonotype: Lacking the conserved final phenylalanine or tryptophan, this CDR3 likely reflects a read error. The chain uses TRBV6-5 and TRBJ2-5; D remains unclear. The V and J ends lost 0 bases and 1 base respectively, with 9 bases between them. Germline V gene sequence: CDR1 MNHEY, CDR2 SVGAGI. CDR3 size: 15 residues. The DNA of the CDR3 is TGTGCCAGCAGTTACTCGATGTCACCCCAAGAGACCCAGTACCTC. It translates to CASSYSMSPQETQYL.

This clonotype has only a few counts. The chain uses TRBV2 and TRBJ1-5; 8 positions agree with TRBD1. The J segment lost 6 bases and the V segment lost 6 bases, leaving 7 bases of the junction unmatched. This CDR3 has 14 amino acids. Germline V gives CDR1 SNHLY, CDR2 FYNNEI. The CDR3 nucleotides are TGTGCCAGCAGACTTGTACAGGGGGGTCAGCCCCAGCATTTT. It specifies CASRLVQGGQPQHF.

This clonotype was found a few times. The chain recombines TRBV2 with TRBJ2-2; D possibly corresponds to TRBD1 (6 bases). The CDR3 sequence is 15 residues long. Per germline, CDR1 SNHLY and CDR2 FYNNEI. Trimming pared 8 bases from V and 1 base from J, leaving 14 bases between. The DNA for the CDR3 is TGTGCCAGCCAAAACCGGGACAAGAACACCGGGGAGCTGTTTTTT. Protein sequence: CASQNRDKNTGELFF.

This clonotype has just a few counts. V is TRBV7-9 and J is TRBJ2-1, with D possibly matching TRBD1 (7 bases). The germline CDR1 and CDR2 sequences are SEHNR and FQNEAQ (reference sequence). Trimming removed 5 bases at V and 10 bases at J, with 24 bases between. This CDR3 is built from 16 residues. The CDR3 protein is CASSQHGGTASEEQFF. The CDR3 region has the DNA TGTGCCAGCAGCCAACACGGAGGGACAGCCTCGGAGGAGCAGTTCTTC. The variable domain in full, with the rest retrieved from reference TRBV7-9 and TRBJ2-1, is DTGVSQNPRHKITKRGQNVTFRCDPISEHNRLYWYRQTLGQGPEFLTYFQNEAQLEKSRLLSDRFSAERPKGSFSTLEIQRTEQGDSAMYLCASSQHGGTASEEQFFGPGTRLTVL.

A remark on this clonotype: A much larger clone sits a single nucleotide away, making a read error possible. This chain connects TRBV11-2 to TRBJ2-1; tentative D call: TRBD2 (6 bases). CDR3 length: 14 residues. Germline values: CDR1 SGHAT, CDR2 FQNNGV. The DNA for the CDR3 is TGTGCCAGCAGCTTCGGGCTAGCGTACAATGAGCAGCTCTTC. This sequence encodes CASSFGLAYNEQLF.

The CDR3 is CSANPGGVLSNEKLFF. The CDR3 DNA follows: TGCAGTGCAAATCCAGGGGGGGTATTGTCTAATGAAAAACTGTTTTTT. The chain has TRBV20-1 and TRBJ1-4; 7 positions match TRBD1. The V segment lost 6 bases and the J segment 3 bases; nucleotides outside the gene matches: 13. This CDR3 spans 16 amino acids. Germline V gene lookup returns CDR1 DFQATT and CDR2 SNEGSKA (reference sequence).

In its sample, this clonotype was seen a few times. The chain uses TRBV10-3 and TRBJ2-7; either TRBD1 or TRBD2 may fit D (5 bases each). Trimming cost V 7 bases and J 0 bases, with 13 bases left between them. This CDR3 contains 14 residues. Germline V gene sequence: CDR1 ENHRY, CDR2 SYGVKD. The CDR3 coding sequence is TGTGCCATCAACCCGGGACCCCGCTCCTACGAGCAGTACTTC. Its translation: CAINPGPRSYEQYF.

In this sample, this clonotype turned up many times. J is TRBJ2-1 and V is TRBV7-3; D is unresolved. The V gene lost 0 bases and the J gene lost 8 bases, with 8 bases spanning the gap. The germline V gene encodes CDR1 SGHTA and CDR2 FQGTGA. CDR3 size: 13 residues. The CDR3: CASSLTPSDEQFF. The CDR3, as DNA: TGTGCCAGCAGCTTAACACCCTCCGATGAGCAGTTCTTC.

The J gene is TRBJ2-7, the V gene TRBV3-1; D unresolved. Germline values: CDR1 LGHDT, CDR2 YNNKEL (reference sequence). V lost 4 bases and J lost 0, with 10 bases in between. The CDR3 covers 14 residues. CDR3 nucleotides: TGTGCCAGCAGCCCCGACCCAAACTCCTACGAGCAGTACTTC. Translation gives CASSPDPNSYEQYF.

This clonotype was picked up many times. This chain uses TRBV10-3 with TRBJ2-3; 10 bases fit TRBD1. The CDR3 is made up of 14 amino acids. The ends lost 2 bases at V and 4 bases at J; junction bases unmatched: 0. Germline V lookup: CDR1 ENHRY, CDR2 SYGVKD. In DNA, the CDR3 is TGTGCCATCAGTGAGGGGACAGGGGCAGATACGCAGTATTTT. Its translation: CAISEGTGADTQYF.

This clonotype was seen a few times. V and J are TRBV29-1 and TRBJ2-7; D possibly corresponds to TRBD1 (6 bases). Trimming cost V 8 bases and J 2 bases, with 16 bases left between them. Germline V gene data show CDR1 as SQVTM and CDR2 as ANQGSEA. CDR3 size: 13 residues. CDR3 in amino acids: CSYSGVTAYEQYF. DNA of the CDR3: TGCAGCTACTCAGGGGTTACGGCCTACGAGCAGTACTTC.

This clonotype was counted between two and nine times. V and J are TRBV11-3 and TRBJ2-1, with a possible D match to TRBD2 (6 bases). Germline V lookup: CDR1 SGHNT, CDR2 YENEEA. The V gene lost 5 bases and the J gene lost 10 bases, with 21 bases spanning the gap. This CDR3 has 15 amino acids. CDR3 in DNA: TGTGCCAGCAGCCCTGCGGGTCGGGAGTCGGGGGAGCAGTTCTTC. It specifies CASSPAGRESGEQFF.

The table lists this clonotype with a few counts. V gene TRBV5-1 combines with J gene TRBJ2-2; TRBD1 is a possible D gene (6 bases). The germline gives CDR1 SGHRS, CDR2 YFSETQ. Trimming removed 4 bases from V and 0 bases from J, with 13 bases in between. This CDR3 is built from 16 residues. The CDR3 loop reads CASSPDSSANTGELFF. CDR3 sequence (DNA): TGCGCCAGCAGCCCGGACAGTTCAGCGAACACCGGGGAGCTGTTTTTT.

V gene TRBV7-9 combines with J gene TRBJ2-1; TRBD1 matches 10 bases. V was clipped by 4 bases and J by 6 bases; unmatched bases: 6. The CDR3 sequence is 15 residues long. Germline CDR1 reads SEHNR; CDR2 reads FQNEAQ (reference sequence). DNA for the CDR3: TGTGCCAGCAGCTCCCCGGGACAGGGGCCCAATGAGCAGTTCTTC. Encoded protein: CASSSPGQGPNEQFF. Based on the CDR3 plus reference TRBV7-9 and TRBJ2-1, the full variable domain is DTGVSQNPRHKITKRGQNVTFRCDPISEHNRLYWYRQTLGQGPEFLTYFQNEAQLEKSRLLSDRFSAERPKGSFSTLEIQRTEQGDSAMYLCASSSPGQGPNEQFFGPGTRLTVL.

This clonotype was seen more than once but under ten times. The gene calls are TRBV11-2 and TRBJ2-1; D remains ambiguous. The CDR3 sequence is 16 residues long. CDR1 is SGHAT, CDR2 FQNNGV, per germline. Trimming took off 0 bases at V and 5 bases at J, with 14 bases between the two ends. The CDR3 loop reads CASSLEGETLDNEQFF. The CDR3 DNA sequence: TGTGCCAGCAGCTTAGAAGGTGAGACCCTAGACAATGAGCAGTTCTTC.

This clonotype appeared a few times. The chain has TRBV12-3 or TRBV12-4 and TRBJ2-3, with no clear D. The CDR3 has 13 amino acids. V dropped 3 bases and J dropped 4 bases, with 8 bases sitting between them. The CDR3 bases are TGTGCCAGCAGTTTGAGCGTCGCAGATACGCAGTATTTT. Amino acid sequence: CASSLSVADTQYF.

The chain uses TRBV29-1 and TRBJ2-5, with 11 bases identical to TRBD2. Germline-derived CDR1 and CDR2 are SQVTM and ANQGSEA. The CDR3 loop spans 14 amino acids. Losses at the gene ends were 3 bases for V and 1 base for J; bases not matched to a gene: 1. The CDR3 region is CSVDGTSGQETQYF. The CDR3 DNA follows: TGCAGCGTTGACGGGACTAGCGGCCAAGAGACCCAGTACTTC.

This clonotype appeared a few times. V is TRBV20-1 and J is TRBJ2-3; 8 bases line up with TRBD2. J was trimmed by 5 bases and V by 5 bases; bases with no gene match: 9. Germline-derived CDR1 and CDR2 are DFQATT and SNEGSKA (reference sequence). The CDR3 consists of 14 residues. CDR3 in DNA: TGCAGTGCTTCCACAGCGGGAGTTGGAGATACGCAGTATTTT. This codes for CSASTAGVGDTQYF.